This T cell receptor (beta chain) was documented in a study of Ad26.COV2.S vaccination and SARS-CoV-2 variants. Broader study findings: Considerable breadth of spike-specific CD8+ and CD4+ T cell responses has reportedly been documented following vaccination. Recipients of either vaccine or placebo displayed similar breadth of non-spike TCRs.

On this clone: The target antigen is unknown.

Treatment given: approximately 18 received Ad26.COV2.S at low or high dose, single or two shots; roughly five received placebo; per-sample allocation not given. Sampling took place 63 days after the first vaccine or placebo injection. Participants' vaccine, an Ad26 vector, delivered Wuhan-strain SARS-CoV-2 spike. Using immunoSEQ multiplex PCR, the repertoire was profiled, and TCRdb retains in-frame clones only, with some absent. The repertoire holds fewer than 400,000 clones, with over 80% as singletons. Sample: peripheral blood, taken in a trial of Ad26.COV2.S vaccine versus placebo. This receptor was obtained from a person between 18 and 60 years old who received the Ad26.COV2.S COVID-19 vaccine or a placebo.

CDR3 nucleotide sequence: TGCGCCAGCAGCGCCACAAGTGAACTGTTTTTT. Its translation is CASSATSELFF. This chain connects TRBV4-1 to TRBJ1-4; D not resolved. The V and J ends lost 5 bases and 12 bases respectively, with 10 bases between them. The CDR3 has 11 residues. Looked up from germline, CDR1 is MGHRA and CDR2 is YSYEKL.